Listed here are 8 T cell receptor beta chains from one sample, sequenced in a study of blood T cells in healthy people across ages. A second roughly 6 to 11 cycle PCR used barcoded and J-beta primers. TCRdb recomputed calls from the 5' RACE reads with MiXCR, one row per CDR3 protein. The sample has about 830,000 distinct CDR3 sequences; roughly 60% are singletons. The sequenced sample consisted of blood. The receptors here all came from a man younger than 45 in good health.

The V call is TRBV12-3 or TRBV12-4, the J call TRBJ2-3, with D hard to call. V was trimmed by 4 bases and J by 0 bases, leaving 17 bases between them. The CDR3 spans 17 residues. DNA of the CDR3: TGTGCCAGCAGTTCTGTCGTCAGAAGAACTAGCACAGATACGCAGTATTTT. Protein sequence: CASSSVVRRTSTDTQYF.

This chain joins TRBV7-2 and TRBJ2-7; 7 bases are a match to TRBD1. V lost 3 bases to trimming and J lost 3 bases; unmatched junction nucleotides: 5. The CDR3 spans 14 residues. Germline assignment: CDR1 SGHTA and CDR2 FQGNSA. The CDR3 bases are TGTGCCAGCAGCTTCTCGGGACAGCTCTACGAGCAGTACTTC. Its protein is CASSFSGQLYEQYF. The whole variable domain, filled in from reference TRBV7-2 and TRBJ2-7, reads GAGVSQSPSNKVTEKGKDVELRCDPISGHTALYWYRQSLGQGLEFLIYFQGNSAPDKSGLPSDRFSAERTGGSVSTLTIQRTQQEDSAVYLCASSFSGQLYEQYFGPGTRLTVT.

A few counts support this clonotype. V gene TRBV5-1 combines with J gene TRBJ2-3; TRBD2 matches 10 bases. CDR1 SGHRS and CDR2 YFSETQ come from the germline V gene. Trimming at V came to 4 bases and at J to 5 bases, leaving 4 bases not matched to a gene. This CDR3 contains 14 residues. This CDR3 is CASSASGGVDTQYF. For the CDR3, the DNA is TGCGCCAGCAGCGCCAGCGGGGGGGTAGATACGCAGTATTTT.

The gene calls are TRBV20-1 and TRBJ1-1; 7 bases are a match to TRBD1. V shed 6 bases and J 0 bases; nucleotides not matched to a gene: 7. Looked up from germline, CDR1 is DFQATT and CDR2 is SNEGSKA (reference sequence). The CDR3 is 14 residues long. CDR3 region: CSAPGQYMNTEAFF. Here the CDR3 DNA reads TGCAGTGCGCCGGGACAGTACATGAACACTGAAGCTTTCTTT.

This clonotype occurred a few times. The V and J genes are TRBV20-1 and TRBJ2-3; D ambiguous. Germline assignment: CDR1 DFQATT and CDR2 SNEGSKA (reference sequence). CDR3 size: 16 residues. With 0 bases removed from V and 2 bases from J, the gap between germline ends came to 15 bases. This CDR3 is CSARDGLGWTTDTQYF. DNA of the CDR3: TGCAGTGCTAGAGATGGCCTGGGGTGGACCACAGATACGCAGTATTTT.

The CDR3 DNA follows: TGTGCCAGCAGGATCTCCACTGAAGCTTTCTTT. Protein: CASRISTEAFF. The chain couples TRBV7-9 to TRBJ1-1; D not resolved. V was shortened by 6 bases and J by 4 bases, with 6 bases between the two germline ends. The CDR3 length is 11 residues. CDR1 SEHNR and CDR2 FQNEAQ come from the germline V gene (reference sequence).

Only a few counts were recorded for this clonotype. The chain recombines TRBV7-2 with TRBJ1-2; D perhaps matches TRBD1 (6 bases). V lost 3 bases and J 4 bases, leaving 18 bases between the germline ends. This CDR3 contains 16 residues. CDR1 is SGHTA and CDR2 is FQGNSA in the germline V gene. CDR3 nucleotide sequence: TGTGCCAGCAGCTTCACGGGACAACTAGATCGCTATGGCTACACCTTC. It is translated as CASSFTGQLDRYGYTF.

Regarding this clonotype: An end of the junction does not agree with germline; a read error may underlie this. This chain connects TRBV6-5 to TRBJ2-1, with 11 bases identical to TRBD2. Germline assignment: CDR1 MNHEY and CDR2 SVGAGI. The CDR3 consists of 15 residues. The CDR3 bases are TGTGCCAGCAGCCCACTAGCGGGAGCTTACAATGAGCAGTTATTC. Its translation: CASSPLAGAYNEQLF.